The next 12 T cell receptor beta chains were all read from a single sample in a study of OX40 agonist ivuxolimab in advanced cancers. Libraries were prepared by immunoSEQ multiplex PCR; TCRdb keeps only in-frame clonotypes and omits some of them. The sample consists of around 35,000 clones, 81% of them appearing once. The sequences come from CD4+ or CD8+ T cells sorted from blood, collected in a trial of the OX40 agonist ivuxolimab. These receptors came from an adult with an advanced solid tumor such as melanoma, head and neck, liver or kidney cancer.

The chain has TRBV11-3 and TRBJ1-4, with D unresolved. From germline, CDR1 is SGHNT and CDR2 YENEEA. The CDR3 covers 13 residues. Deletions cut 5 bases from V and 6 bases from J, with 10 bases between. The CDR3 reads CASSRRSYEKLFF. CDR3 sequence (DNA): TGTGCCAGCAGCCGGAGAAGTTATGAAAAACTGTTTTTT.

The chain combines TRBV5-1 with TRBJ2-6; D is ambiguous. V lost 1 base and J 2 bases, leaving 10 bases between the germline ends. CDR1 is SGHRS, CDR2 YFSETQ, per germline. This CDR3 has 16 amino acids. This chain's CDR3 is CASSLIGGTGANVLTF. The CDR3 DNA sequence: TGCGCCAGCAGCTTGATAGGTGGAACTGGGGCCAACGTCCTGACTTTC.

V and J are TRBV21-1 and TRBJ2-7; TRBD2 reflects the table's D call only, with no check against the DNA. TRBV21-1 is noted as a pseudogene. The CDR3 is made up of 16 amino acids. In nucleotides, the CDR3 is TGTGCCAGCAGCAAATTCGGTTGGCGGTTCTCCTACGAGCAGTACTTC. This sequence encodes CASSKFGWRFSYEQYF.

This clone occurred a few times. V gene TRBV25-1 combines with J gene TRBJ2-1; D is possibly TRBD1 or TRBD2 (5 bases each). V lost 6 bases to trimming and J lost 1 base, with 7 bases between them. CDR1 MGHDK and CDR2 SYGVNS come from the germline V gene. The CDR3 has 13 residues. The CDR3 reads CASSGASYNEQFF. CDR3 sequence (DNA): TGTGCCAGCAGCGGGGCTTCCTACAATGAGCAGTTCTTC. The full variable domain, with the rest looked up from reference TRBV25-1 and TRBJ2-1, is EADIYQTPRYLVIGTGKKITLECSQTMGHDKMYWYQQDPGMELHLIHYSYGVNSTEKGDLSSESTVSRIRTEHFPLTLESARPSHTSQYLCASSGASYNEQFFGPGTRLTVL.

In this sample, this clone turned up a few times. V usage is TRBV5-1 and J usage is TRBJ1-4; D is unresolved. V was shortened by 2 bases and J by 5 bases, with 10 bases between the two germline ends. CDR1 is SGHRS and CDR2 is YFSETQ in the germline V gene. The CDR3 is 14 amino acids. The CDR3 DNA reads TGCGCCAGCAGCTTACAGTACCCAAATGAAAAACTGTTTTTT. Amino acids: CASSLQYPNEKLFF. The full variable domain, with the rest looked up from reference TRBV5-1 and TRBJ1-4, is KAGVTQTPRYLIKTRGQQVTLSCSPISGHRSVSWYQQTPGQGLQFLFEYFSETQRNKGNFPGRFSGRQFSNSRSEMNVSTLELGDSALYLCASSLQYPNEKLFFGSGTQLSVL.

The chain uses TRBV2 and TRBJ2-3, with D uncertain. The CDR3 extends over 11 amino acids. V was pared by 4 bases and J by 7 bases, with 6 bases between. Germline-derived CDR1 and CDR2 are SNHLY and FYNNEI. Here the CDR3 DNA reads TGTGCCAGCAGTGCTTGGAATACGCAGTATTTT. It is translated as CASSAWNTQYF.

The V call is TRBV2, the J call TRBJ1-1, with a possible D match to TRBD1 (6 bases). V lost 6 bases and J lost 7, with 12 bases in between. Per the germline V gene, CDR1 is SNHLY and CDR2 is FYNNEI. This CDR3 comprises 12 residues. DNA of the CDR3: TGTGCCAGCAGGACAGGTCTAGGTGAAGCTTTCTTT. This sequence encodes CASRTGLGEAFF.

This clone was seen a handful of times. The V call is TRBV7-2, the J call TRBJ2-2; 9 bases match TRBD2. Germline values: CDR1 SGHTA, CDR2 FQGNSA. The CDR3 is 16 residues long. V shed 5 bases, J shed 1 base, and the junction held 5 bases outside the gene matches. The CDR3 DNA sequence: TGTGCCAGCAGCCTTTCTAGCGGGATGAACACCGGGGAGCTGTTTTTT. Translating it yields CASSLSSGMNTGELFF.

This chain joins TRBV4-1 and TRBJ2-3; D is uncertain. This CDR3 is built from 13 residues. With 0 bases removed from V and 5 bases from J, the gap between germline ends came to 6 bases. Germline-derived CDR1 and CDR2 are MGHRA and YSYEKL. This CDR3 reads CASSQEVGDTQYF. The CDR3 DNA reads TGCGCCAGCAGCCAAGAGGTAGGAGATACGCAGTATTTT.

The chain combines TRBV13 with TRBJ2-1; a possible D gene is TRBD2 (6 bases). Trimming took off 5 bases at V and 9 bases at J, with 20 bases between the two ends. The CDR3 is 15 amino acids. Per germline, CDR1 PRHDT and CDR2 FYEKMQ (reference sequence). The CDR3 loop reads CASSTTAEGRVEQFF. The CDR3 coding sequence is TGTGCCAGCAGCACCACCGCGGAGGGGCGGGTTGAGCAGTTCTTC. The full variable domain, rest sourced from reference TRBV13 and TRBJ2-1, is AAGVIQSPRHLIKEKRETATLKCYPIPRHDTVYWYQQGPGQDPQFLISFYEKMQSDKGSIPDRFSAQQFSDYHSELNMSSLELGDSALYFCASSTTAEGRVEQFFGPGTRLTVL.

This rearrangement joins TRBV11-2 to TRBJ2-1; D gene ambiguous. The V gene's germline CDR1 is SGHAT and CDR2 FQNNGV. This CDR3 is built from 13 residues. Trimming removed 4 bases from V and 3 bases from J, with 7 bases in between. CDR3 DNA: TGTGCCAGCAGCTCGCGAGACTACAATGAGCAGTTCTTC. Protein sequence: CASSSRDYNEQFF. Based on the CDR3 plus reference TRBV11-2 and TRBJ2-1, the full variable domain is EAGVAQSPRYKIIEKRQSVAFWCNPISGHATLYWYQQILGQGPKLLIQFQNNGVVDDSQLPKDRFSAERLKGVDSTLKIQPAKLEDSAVYLCASSSRDYNEQFFGPGTRLTVL.

The genes are TRBV7-9 and TRBJ2-3, with D uncertain. Trimming removed 7 bases from V and 2 bases from J, with 4 bases in between. The germline gives CDR1 SEHNR, CDR2 FQNEAQ (reference sequence). The CDR3 runs to 11 residues. CDR3 amino acids: CASTPTDTQYF. In DNA, the CDR3 is TGTGCCAGCACCCCCACAGATACGCAGTATTTT.